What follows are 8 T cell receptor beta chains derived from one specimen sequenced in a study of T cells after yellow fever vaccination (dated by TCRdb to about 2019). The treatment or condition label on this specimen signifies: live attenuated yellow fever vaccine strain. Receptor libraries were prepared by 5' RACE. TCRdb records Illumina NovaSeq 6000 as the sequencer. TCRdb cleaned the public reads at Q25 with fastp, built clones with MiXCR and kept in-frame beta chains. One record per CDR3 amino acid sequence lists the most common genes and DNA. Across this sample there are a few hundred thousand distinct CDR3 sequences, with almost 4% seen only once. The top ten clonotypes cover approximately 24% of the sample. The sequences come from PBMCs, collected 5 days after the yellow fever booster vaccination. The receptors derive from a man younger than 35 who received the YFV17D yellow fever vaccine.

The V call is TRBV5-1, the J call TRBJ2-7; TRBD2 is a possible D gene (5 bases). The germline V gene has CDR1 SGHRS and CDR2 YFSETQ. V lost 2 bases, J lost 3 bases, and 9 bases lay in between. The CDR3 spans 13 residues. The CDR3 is CASSFGDLYEQYF. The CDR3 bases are TGCGCCAGCAGCTTCGGGGATCTCTACGAGCAGTACTTC.

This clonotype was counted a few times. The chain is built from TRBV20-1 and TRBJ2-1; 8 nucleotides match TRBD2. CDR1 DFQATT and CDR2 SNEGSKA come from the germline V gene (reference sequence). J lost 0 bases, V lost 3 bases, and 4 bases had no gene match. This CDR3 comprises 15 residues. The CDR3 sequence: CSASIGGASYNEQFF. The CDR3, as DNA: TGCAGTGCTAGTATCGGGGGGGCCTCCTACAATGAGCAGTTCTTC.

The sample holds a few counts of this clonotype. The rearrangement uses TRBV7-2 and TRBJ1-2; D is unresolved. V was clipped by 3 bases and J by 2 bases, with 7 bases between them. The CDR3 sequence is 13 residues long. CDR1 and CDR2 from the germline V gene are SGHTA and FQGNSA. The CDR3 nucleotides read TGTGCCAGCAGCTTTTGGGGAAACTATGGCTACACCTTC. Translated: CASSFWGNYGYTF.

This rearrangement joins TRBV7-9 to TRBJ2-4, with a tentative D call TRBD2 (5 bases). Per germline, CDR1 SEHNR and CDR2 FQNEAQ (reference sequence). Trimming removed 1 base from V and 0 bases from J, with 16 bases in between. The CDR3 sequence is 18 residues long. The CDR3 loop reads CASSLGGLGPLAKNIQYF. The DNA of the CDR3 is TGTGCCAGCAGCTTAGGAGGACTTGGCCCTTTAGCCAAAAACATTCAGTACTTC.

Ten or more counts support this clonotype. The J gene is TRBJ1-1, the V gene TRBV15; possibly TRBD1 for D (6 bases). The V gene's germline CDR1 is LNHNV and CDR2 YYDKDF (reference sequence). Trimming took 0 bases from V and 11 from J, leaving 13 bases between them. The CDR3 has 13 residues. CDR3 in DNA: TGTGCCACCAGCAGAGATACGGGGGCGGTGGCTTTCTTT. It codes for CATSRDTGAVAFF.

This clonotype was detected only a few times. CDR3 bases: TGCAGCGTTGAAACTAGCGGGGCCCGCACAGATACGCAGTATTTT. This translates into CSVETSGARTDTQYF. The V and J genes are TRBV29-1 and TRBJ2-3, with 10 bases identical to TRBD2. Looked up from germline, CDR1 is SQVTM and CDR2 is ANQGSEA. Trimming took 2 bases from V and 1 from J; bases not matched to a gene: 3. This CDR3 has 15 amino acids.

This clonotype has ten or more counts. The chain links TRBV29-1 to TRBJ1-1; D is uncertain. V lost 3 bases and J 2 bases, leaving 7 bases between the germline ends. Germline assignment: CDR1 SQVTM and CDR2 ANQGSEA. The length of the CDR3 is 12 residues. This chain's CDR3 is CSVDRGNTEAFF. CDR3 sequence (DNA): TGCAGCGTTGACCGGGGAAACACTGAAGCTTTCTTT.

CDR3 protein: CSVQGQGIDTQYF. CDR3 in DNA: TGCAGCGTGCAGGGACAGGGAATAGATACGCAGTATTTT. This chain joins TRBV29-1 and TRBJ2-3, with 9 bases fitting TRBD1. This CDR3 is 13 amino acids long. From germline, CDR1 is SQVTM and CDR2 ANQGSEA. J gave up 5 bases and V 6 bases, and 6 bases lay outside the gene matches.